The sequence of this TCR beta chain was determined in a study of tumor and adjacent non-tumor tissue in lung cancer. Concerning this clonotype itself: At one end the junction does not follow the germline gene, possibly because of a read error.

This sample's RNA came from whole unsorted tissue. The library came from three nested PCR rounds adapted from ARM-PCR protocols. In TCRdb, the multiplex PCR reads were re-called with MiXCR into one record per CDR3 protein. The data show 100,000 to 150,000 distinct CDR3 sequences, roughly 67% seen once. In germline, CDR1 is MGHRA, CDR2 YSYEKL. The CDR3 is 13 residues long. The chain carries TRBV4-1 and TRBJ1-1; D is uncertain. Sequenced sample: lung tumor tissue. This receptor was identified in a man aged 30-40 years with non-small cell lung cancer. CDR3 coding DNA: TGCACCAGCCGCCAAGGCTCAGTTACTGAAGCTTTCTTT. Translated: CTSRQGSVTEAFF.